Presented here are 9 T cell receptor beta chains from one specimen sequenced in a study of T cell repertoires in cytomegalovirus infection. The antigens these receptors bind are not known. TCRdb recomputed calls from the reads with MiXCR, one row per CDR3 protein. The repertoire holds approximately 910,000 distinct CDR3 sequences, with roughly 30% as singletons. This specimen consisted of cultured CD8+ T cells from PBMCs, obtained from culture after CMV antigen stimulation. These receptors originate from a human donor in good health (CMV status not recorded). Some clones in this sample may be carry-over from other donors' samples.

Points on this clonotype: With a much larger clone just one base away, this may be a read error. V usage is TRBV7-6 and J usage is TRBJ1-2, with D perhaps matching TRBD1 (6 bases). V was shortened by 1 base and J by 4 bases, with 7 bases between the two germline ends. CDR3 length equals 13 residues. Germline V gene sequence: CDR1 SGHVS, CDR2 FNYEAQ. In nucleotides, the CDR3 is TGTGCCAGCAGCTTAGGGGACACCTATGGCTACACCTTC. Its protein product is CASSLGDTYGYTF.

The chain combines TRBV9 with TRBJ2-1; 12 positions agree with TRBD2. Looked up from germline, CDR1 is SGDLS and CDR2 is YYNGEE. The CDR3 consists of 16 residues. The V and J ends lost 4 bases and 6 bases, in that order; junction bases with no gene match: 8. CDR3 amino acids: CASSPNPGLAGNEQFF. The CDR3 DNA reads TGTGCCAGCAGCCCAAATCCGGGACTAGCGGGCAATGAGCAGTTCTTC.

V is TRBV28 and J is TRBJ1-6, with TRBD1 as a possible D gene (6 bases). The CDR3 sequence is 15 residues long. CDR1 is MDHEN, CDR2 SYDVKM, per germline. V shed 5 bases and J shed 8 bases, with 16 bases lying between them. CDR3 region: CASSPISRGHSPLHF. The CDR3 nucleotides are TGTGCCAGCAGTCCAATCTCCAGGGGTCATTCACCCCTCCACTTT.

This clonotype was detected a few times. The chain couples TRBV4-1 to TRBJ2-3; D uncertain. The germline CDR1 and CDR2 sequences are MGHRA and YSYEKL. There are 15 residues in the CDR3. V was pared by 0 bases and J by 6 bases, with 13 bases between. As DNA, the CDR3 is TGCGCCAGCAGCCAAGAGGGAACGAGAGCCGATACGCAGTATTTT. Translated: CASSQEGTRADTQYF.

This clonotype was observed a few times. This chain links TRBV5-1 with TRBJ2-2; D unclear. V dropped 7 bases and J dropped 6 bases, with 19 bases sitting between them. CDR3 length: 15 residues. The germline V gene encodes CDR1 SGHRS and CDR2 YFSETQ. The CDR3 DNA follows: TGCGCCAGCCGGGTCGAGAGTGACGTGGCCGGGGAGCTGTTTTTT. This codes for CASRVESDVAGELFF. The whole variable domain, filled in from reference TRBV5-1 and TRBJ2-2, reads KAGVTQTPRYLIKTRGQQVTLSCSPISGHRSVSWYQQTPGQGLQFLFEYFSETQRNKGNFPGRFSGRQFSNSRSEMNVSTLELGDSALYLCASRVESDVAGELFFGEGSRLTVL.

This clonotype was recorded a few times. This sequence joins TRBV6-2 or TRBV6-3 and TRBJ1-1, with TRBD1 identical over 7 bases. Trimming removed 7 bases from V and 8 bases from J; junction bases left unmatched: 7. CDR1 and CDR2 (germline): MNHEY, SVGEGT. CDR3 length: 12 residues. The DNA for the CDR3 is TGTGCCAGCAACGATGGACAGGAGGAAGCTTTCTTT. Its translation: CASNDGQEEAFF.

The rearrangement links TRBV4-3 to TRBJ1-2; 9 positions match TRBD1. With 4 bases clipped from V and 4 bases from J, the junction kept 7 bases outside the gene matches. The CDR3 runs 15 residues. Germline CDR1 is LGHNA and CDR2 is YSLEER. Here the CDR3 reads CASSPKQGAVYGYTF. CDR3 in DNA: TGCGCCAGCAGCCCCAAACAGGGGGCCGTCTATGGCTACACCTTC.

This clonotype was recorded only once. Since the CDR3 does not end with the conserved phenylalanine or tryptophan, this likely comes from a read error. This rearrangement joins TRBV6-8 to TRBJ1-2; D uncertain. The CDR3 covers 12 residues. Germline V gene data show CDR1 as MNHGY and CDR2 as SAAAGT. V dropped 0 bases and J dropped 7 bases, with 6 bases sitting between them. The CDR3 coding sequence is TGTGCCAGCAGTTACTCCGGCCGTGGCTACACCTCC. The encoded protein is CASSYSGRGYTS.

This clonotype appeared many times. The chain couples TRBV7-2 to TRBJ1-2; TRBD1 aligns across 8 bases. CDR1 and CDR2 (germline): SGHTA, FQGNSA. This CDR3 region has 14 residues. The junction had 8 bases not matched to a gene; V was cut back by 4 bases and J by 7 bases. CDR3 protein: CASSSPQGALGYTF. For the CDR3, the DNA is TGTGCCAGCAGCTCCCCCCAGGGGGCGCTTGGCTACACCTTC.